These 29 T cell receptor beta chains originate from one sample sequenced in a study of cytomegalovirus exposure and HLA in healthy donors. PCR used 60 Vbeta primers and 13 Jbeta primers. Using immunoSEQ multiplex PCR, the repertoire was profiled, and TCRdb retains in-frame clones only, with some absent. Seen here are some 270,000 clones, 80% to 95% observed once, and the top ten hold roughly 1.5%. The material sequenced was PBMCs. Every receptor here comes from a girl aged 2 to 10 in good health and CMV-seronegative.

This clone was detected once. CDR3 region: CATSKAAGPQHF. The DNA for the CDR3 is TGTGCCACCAGCAAAGCCGCAGGGCCCCAGCATTTT. The rearrangement uses TRBV15 and TRBJ1-5; D unclear. V was clipped by 4 bases and J by 9 bases, with 10 bases between them. Germline V lookup: CDR1 LNHNV, CDR2 YYDKDF (reference sequence). The CDR3 extends over 12 amino acids. The whole variable domain, remainder taken from reference TRBV15 and TRBJ1-5, is DAMVIQNPRYQVTQFGKPVTLSCSQTLNHNVMYWYQQKSSQAPKLLFHYYDKDFNNEADTPDNFQSRRPNTSFCFLDIRSPGLGDTAMYLCATSKAAGPQHFGDGTRLSIL.

The chain uses TRBV6-5 and TRBJ1-6; TRBD1 agrees at 7 bases. In germline, CDR1 is MNHEY, CDR2 SVGAGI. The CDR3 length is 15 residues. V lost 4 bases, J lost 5 bases, and 5 bases stayed unmatched. As DNA, the CDR3 is TGTGCCAGCAGTTCAAGACAGGGTAATAATTCACCCCTCCACTTT. Its protein product is CASSSRQGNNSPLHF.

This clone was counted only a few times. The chain recombines TRBV6-6 with TRBJ1-5; 9 bases map to TRBD1. Germline CDR1 and CDR2: MNHNY and SVGAGI (reference sequence). The V gene end was trimmed by 8 bases and the J gene end by 1 base; junction bases not matched to a gene: 6. The CDR3 runs to 15 residues. DNA for the CDR3: TGTGCCAGCTTCCAGGGACAGGGAAGCAATCAGCCCCAGCATTTT. Protein: CASFQGQGSNQPQHF.

The genes are TRBV11-2 and TRBJ1-3; tentative D call: TRBD1 (5 bases). Trimming took 2 bases from V and 0 from J, leaving 11 bases between them. Germline V gene sequence: CDR1 SGHAT, CDR2 FQNNGV. The CDR3 runs to 16 residues. The CDR3 DNA reads TGTGCCAGCAGCTTAAGGGGCCGGAGCTCTGGAAACACCATATATTTT. Translated: CASSLRGRSSGNTIYF.

CDR3 region: CASSYDRGSYGYTF. The CDR3 DNA is TGTGCCAGCAGCTACGACAGGGGGAGCTATGGCTACACCTTC. The chain carries TRBV7-2 and TRBJ1-2, with 9 nucleotides matching TRBD1. Trimming cost V 4 bases and J 4 bases; bases outside gene matches: 4. The CDR3 consists of 14 residues. Germline CDR1 and CDR2: SGHTA and FQGNSA.

The rearrangement links TRBV29-1 to TRBJ2-7; 7 positions agree with TRBD1. The CDR3 sequence is 13 residues long. V was clipped by 2 bases and J by 5 bases; unmatched bases: 6. Germline V CDR1 and CDR2: SQVTM, ANQGSEA. The CDR3 DNA follows: TGCAGCGTTGAACGGCAGGGGGTAGACGAGCAGTACTTC. Translation: CSVERQGVDEQYF.

The chain carries TRBV5-4 and TRBJ2-1; 10 bases agree with TRBD1. The CDR3 is made up of 13 amino acids. J gave up 9 bases and V 3 bases, and 3 bases lay outside the gene matches. Germline V gene data show CDR1 as SGHNT and CDR2 as YYREEE (reference sequence). CDR3 nucleotide sequence: TGTGCCAGCAGCTGGGGACAGGGGACTGAGCAGTTCTTC. Protein sequence: CASSWGQGTEQFF.

The chain combines TRBV30 with TRBJ1-2; D not resolved. The CDR3 runs 15 residues. Germline V gene lookup returns CDR1 GTSNPN and CDR2 SVGIG (reference sequence). V was pared by 6 bases and J by 2 bases, with 19 bases between. CDR3 sequence reads: CACQNPTTLNYGYTF. As DNA, the CDR3 is TGTGCCTGCCAGAACCCAACGACATTAAACTATGGCTACACCTTC.

V usage is TRBV11-2 and J usage is TRBJ2-2; TRBD1 agrees at 7 bases. The CDR3 is 16 amino acids. Germline values: CDR1 SGHAT, CDR2 FQNNGV. V gave up 0 bases and J gave up 4 bases; unmatched junction bases: 5. CDR3 region: CASSLDQGVATGELFF. The CDR3 DNA reads as TGTGCCAGCAGCTTAGATCAGGGGGTGGCCACCGGGGAGCTGTTTTTT.

This chain connects TRBV13 to TRBJ1-4; no clear D gene. V was clipped by 5 bases and J by 4 bases, with 5 bases between them. From germline, CDR1 is PRHDT and CDR2 FYEKMQ (reference sequence). The CDR3 runs to 12 residues. The CDR3 DNA is TGTGCCAGCAGCGTCCGTAATGAAAAACTGTTTTTT. Protein sequence: CASSVRNEKLFF.

V is TRBV5-1 and J is TRBJ2-2; 7 positions agree with TRBD1. V gave up 4 bases and J gave up 7 bases; unmatched junction bases: 13. This CDR3 has 16 amino acids. CDR1 is SGHRS and CDR2 is YFSETQ in the germline V gene. The CDR3 loop is CASSPRQGNDGGELFF. For the CDR3, the DNA is TGCGCCAGCAGCCCACGACAGGGTAATGATGGCGGGGAGCTGTTTTTT.

J is TRBJ2-3 and V is TRBV5-4; perhaps TRBD2 as D (5 bases). This CDR3 is built from 12 residues. CDR1 and CDR2 (germline): SGHNT, YYREEE (reference sequence). V was pared by 3 bases and J by 11 bases, with 13 bases between. CDR3 in DNA: TGTGCCAGCAGCTCGGACTTATCGAAGCAGTATTTT. It yields the protein CASSSDLSKQYF. Variable domain in full (rest from reference TRBV5-4 and TRBJ2-3): ETGVTQSPTHLIKTRGQQVTLRCSSQSGHNTVSWYQQALGQGPQFIFQYYREEENGRGNFPPRFSGLQFPNYSSELNVNALELDDSALYLCASSSDLSKQYFGPGTRLTVL.

The chain couples TRBV6-5 to TRBJ2-7; 7 bases map to TRBD2. The CDR3 is 13 amino acids. Trimming at V came to 8 bases and at J to 7 bases, leaving 11 bases not matched to a gene. CDR1 is MNHEY and CDR2 is SVGAGI in the germline V gene. As DNA, the CDR3 is TGTGCCAGCGGCGGCGCGGGAGTAGGAGAGCAGTACTTC. It encodes CASGGAGVGEQYF.

This clone was seen just once. The chain recombines TRBV28 with TRBJ2-5; D not certain. The J call is doubtful: the DNA matches TRBJ2-7 better. The CDR3 covers 13 residues. Germline V lookup: CDR1 MDHEN, CDR2 SYDVKM. This CDR3 reads CASSWSIPYEQYF. The CDR3 coding sequence is TGTGCCAGCAGTTGGTCAATACCCTACGAGCAGTACTTC.

The genes are TRBV2 and TRBJ2-3; weak D call: TRBD1 (6 bases). Trimming removed 7 bases at V and 3 bases at J, with 23 bases between. There are 17 residues in the CDR3. Germline V gene lookup returns CDR1 SNHLY and CDR2 FYNNEI. This chain's CDR3 is CASIQPAQGLGTDTQYF. CDR3 nucleotides: TGTGCCAGCATTCAACCCGCTCAGGGGTTGGGAACAGATACGCAGTATTTT.

This clone was detected once. The J gene is TRBJ2-1, the V gene TRBV27, with 9 bases fitting TRBD1. With V trimmed by 7 bases and J by 2 bases, 6 bases remained unmatched. CDR3 size: 15 residues. CDR1 is MNHEY, CDR2 SMNVEV, per germline (reference sequence). CDR3 protein: CASIPDRGTYNEQFF. For the CDR3, the DNA is TGTGCCAGCATCCCGGACAGGGGTACCTACAATGAGCAGTTCTTC.

The V call is TRBV13, the J call TRBJ2-2; TRBD1 agrees at 8 bases. Germline V CDR1 and CDR2: PRHDT, FYEKMQ (reference sequence). The V gene end was trimmed by 5 bases and the J gene end by 4 bases; junction bases not matched to a gene: 3. This CDR3 comprises 14 residues. This CDR3 reads CASSPGGSTGELFF. The CDR3 DNA reads TGTGCCAGCAGCCCAGGGGGCTCCACCGGGGAGCTGTTTTTT. The whole variable domain, remainder taken from reference TRBV13 and TRBJ2-2, is AAGVIQSPRHLIKEKRETATLKCYPIPRHDTVYWYQQGPGQDPQFLISFYEKMQSDKGSIPDRFSAQQFSDYHSELNMSSLELGDSALYFCASSPGGSTGELFFGEGSRLTVL.

The V gene is TRBV5-1, the J gene TRBJ1-1; 10 positions match TRBD1. This CDR3 region has 15 residues. The V and J ends lost 4 bases and 2 bases, in that order; junction bases with no gene match: 5. CDR1 is SGHRS and CDR2 is YFSETQ in the germline V gene. CDR3 DNA sequence: TGCGCCAGCAGCCCGGGGACAGGGGTAAACACTGAAGCTTTCTTT. Residues: CASSPGTGVNTEAFF.

The rearrangement uses TRBV7-2 and TRBJ2-1, with 8 bases fitting TRBD2. The CDR3 runs 13 residues. Germline trimming cut 1 base from V and 12 bases from J; bases unmatched to any gene: 5. The germline CDR1 and CDR2 sequences are SGHTA and FQGNSA. The chain's CDR3 is CASSLEAGVWQFF. The DNA of the CDR3 is TGTGCCAGCAGCTTAGAAGCGGGAGTTTGGCAGTTCTTC.

The chain employs TRBV7-6 and TRBJ2-2; the match to TRBD2 covers 7 bases. This CDR3 is 15 amino acids long. Germline values: CDR1 SGHVS, CDR2 FNYEAQ. The trim removed 5 bases at V and 0 bases at J, leaving 3 bases unmatched. CDR3 coding DNA: TGTGCCAGCAGCGACGGGACTACGAACACCGGGGAGCTGTTTTTT. This codes for CASSDGTTNTGELFF.

The chain links TRBV7-9 to TRBJ2-7, with a weak D call TRBD2 (5 bases). The CDR3 extends over 13 amino acids. The germline V and J ends were trimmed by 2 bases and 6 bases, with 11 bases remaining between them. Looked up from germline, CDR1 is SEHNR and CDR2 is FQNEAQ (reference sequence). The CDR3 protein is CASSLLDSAEQYF. DNA for the CDR3: TGTGCCAGCAGCTTACTCGATAGCGCCGAGCAGTACTTC. Variable domain in full (rest from reference TRBV7-9 and TRBJ2-7): DTGVSQNPRHKITKRGQNVTFRCDPISEHNRLYWYRQTLGQGPEFLTYFQNEAQLEKSRLLSDRFSAERPKGSFSTLEIQRTEQGDSAMYLCASSLLDSAEQYFGPGTRLTVT.

V usage is TRBV6-6 and J usage is TRBJ1-1; 8 nucleotides line up with TRBD1. CDR3 length: 13 residues. Germline V gene lookup returns CDR1 MNHNY and CDR2 SVGAGI (reference sequence). V dropped 6 bases and J dropped 6; count of bases not matched to a gene: 6. In DNA form, the CDR3 reads TGTGCCAGCAGCCCAGGGGGCCTGGCTGAAGCTTTCTTT. Its protein is CASSPGGLAEAFF.

This clone has more than one count but fewer than ten. The chain joins TRBV5-4 to TRBJ1-2, with 7 bases that match TRBD1. CDR3 size: 14 residues. V lost 2 bases and J lost 6; bases outside the gene matches: 7. CDR1 and CDR2 (germline): SGHNT, YYREEE (reference sequence). CDR3 in amino acids: CASSLTDRTDGYTF. CDR3 nucleotide sequence: TGTGCCAGCAGCTTAACGGACAGGACCGATGGCTACACCTTC.

The chain employs TRBV6-1 and TRBJ1-6; perhaps TRBD1 as D (5 bases). The germline CDR1 and CDR2 sequences are MNHNS and SASEGT. Trimming cost V 2 bases and J 9 bases, with 11 bases left between them. This CDR3 spans 14 amino acids. As DNA, the CDR3 is TGTGCCAGCAGTGAATGGGGGGAAAGTTCACCCCTCCACTTT. Translation: CASSEWGESSPLHF.

The V and J genes are TRBV14 and TRBJ2-3; the D gene is possibly TRBD2 (6 bases). Germline assignment: CDR1 SGHDN and CDR2 FVKESK. The V end lost 4 bases, the J end lost 5 bases, and 16 bases lay between the germline ends. The CDR3 loop spans 15 amino acids. CDR3 amino acids: CASSPGTASGDTQYF. In DNA, the CDR3 is TGTGCCAGCAGCCCCGGGACTGCTTCCGGAGATACGCAGTATTTT.

The V and J genes are TRBV10-3 and TRBJ2-7, with 7 bases fitting TRBD2. Germline V gene data show CDR1 as ENHRY and CDR2 as SYGVKD. The CDR3 length is 15 residues. The junction had 6 bases not matched to a gene; V was cut back by 2 bases and J by 2 bases. DNA for the CDR3: TGTGCCATCAGTGAGCCCGGGACTACTCCCTACGAGCAGTACTTC. Encoded protein: CAISEPGTTPYEQYF.

The chain uses TRBV7-9 and TRBJ1-2, with D possibly TRBD1 on 6 matching bases. Trimming left V 1 base short and J 3 bases short, with 9 bases between. CDR3 size: 14 residues. Germline loops: CDR1 SEHNR, CDR2 FQNEAQ (reference sequence). CDR3 amino acids: CASSLGPGDYGYTF. CDR3 coding DNA: TGTGCCAGCAGCTTAGGGCCAGGGGACTATGGCTACACCTTC.

This chain links TRBV20-1 with TRBJ2-7; TRBD2 might be the D (6 bases). There are 11 residues in the CDR3. Looked up from germline, CDR1 is DFQATT and CDR2 is SNEGSKA (reference sequence). With 6 bases removed from V and 6 bases from J, the gap between germline ends came to 12 bases. The CDR3 nucleotides are TGCAGTGCCAAGTCCGGGAGCGAGCAGTACTTC. It specifies CSAKSGSEQYF.

Here the CDR3 DNA reads TGTGCCAGCTCACCAAGGGGGCAGGATGAGCAGTTCTTC. This gives the protein CASSPRGQDEQFF. This rearrangement joins TRBV18 to TRBJ2-1; 7 positions agree with TRBD1. V shed 2 bases and J 8 bases; nucleotides not matched to a gene: 3. This CDR3 region has 13 residues. Germline lookup yields CDR1 KGHSH and CDR2 LQKENI.